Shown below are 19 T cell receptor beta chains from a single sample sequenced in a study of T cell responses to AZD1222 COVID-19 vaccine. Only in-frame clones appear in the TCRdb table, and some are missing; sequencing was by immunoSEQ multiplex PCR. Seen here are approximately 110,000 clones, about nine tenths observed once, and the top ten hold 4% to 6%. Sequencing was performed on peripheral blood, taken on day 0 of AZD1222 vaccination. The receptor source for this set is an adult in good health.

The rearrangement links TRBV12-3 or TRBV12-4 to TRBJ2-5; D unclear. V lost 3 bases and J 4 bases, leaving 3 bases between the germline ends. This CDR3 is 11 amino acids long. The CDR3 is CASSFTETQYF. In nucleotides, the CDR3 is TGTGCCAGCAGTTTCACAGAGACCCAGTACTTC.

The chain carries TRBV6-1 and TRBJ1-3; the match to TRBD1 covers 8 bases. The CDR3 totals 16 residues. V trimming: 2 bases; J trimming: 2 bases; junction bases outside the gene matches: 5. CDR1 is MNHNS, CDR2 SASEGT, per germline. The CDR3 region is CASSEYDRGPGNTIYF. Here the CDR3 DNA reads TGTGCCAGCAGTGAATATGACAGGGGACCTGGAAACACCATATATTTT.

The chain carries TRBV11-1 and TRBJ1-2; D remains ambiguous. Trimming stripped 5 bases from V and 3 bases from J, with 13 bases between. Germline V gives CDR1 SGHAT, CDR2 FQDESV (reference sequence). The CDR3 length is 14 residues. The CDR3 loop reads CASSPRWADYGYTF. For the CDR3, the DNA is TGTGCCAGCAGCCCTAGGTGGGCCGACTATGGCTACACCTTC. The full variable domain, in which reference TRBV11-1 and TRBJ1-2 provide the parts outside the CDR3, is EAEVAQSPRYKITEKSQAVAFWCDPISGHATLYWYRQILGQGPELLVQFQDESVVDDSQLPKDRFSAERLKGVDSTLKIQPAELGDSAMYLCASSPRWADYGYTFGSGTRLTVV.

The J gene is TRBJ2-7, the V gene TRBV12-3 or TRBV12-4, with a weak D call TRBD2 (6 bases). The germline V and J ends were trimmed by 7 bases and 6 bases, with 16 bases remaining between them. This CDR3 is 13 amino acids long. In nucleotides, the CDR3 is TGTGCCAGCACCCTGGACGACGGGGGCGAGCAGTACTTC. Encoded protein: CASTLDDGGEQYF.

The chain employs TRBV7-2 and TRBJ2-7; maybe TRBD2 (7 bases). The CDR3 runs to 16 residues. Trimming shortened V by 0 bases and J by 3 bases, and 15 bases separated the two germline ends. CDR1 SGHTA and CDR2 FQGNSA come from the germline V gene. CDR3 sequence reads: CASSLAGGAKGYEQYF. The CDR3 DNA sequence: TGTGCCAGCAGCTTAGCTGGGGGGGCGAAAGGCTACGAGCAGTACTTC.

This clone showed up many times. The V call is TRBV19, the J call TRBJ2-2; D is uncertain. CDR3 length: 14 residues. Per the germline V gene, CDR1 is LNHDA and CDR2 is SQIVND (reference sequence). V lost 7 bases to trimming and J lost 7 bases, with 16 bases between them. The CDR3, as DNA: TGTGCCAGTATGGAAGGCAATACATACGGGGAGCTGTTTTTT. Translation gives CASMEGNTYGELFF.

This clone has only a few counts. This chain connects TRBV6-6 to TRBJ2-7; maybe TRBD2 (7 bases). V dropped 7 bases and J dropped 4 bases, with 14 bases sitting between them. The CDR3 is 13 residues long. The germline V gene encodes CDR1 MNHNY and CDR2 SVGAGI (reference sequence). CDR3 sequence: CASTRGGGYEQYF. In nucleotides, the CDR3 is TGTGCCAGCACCCGAGGGGGGGGTTACGAGCAGTACTTC.

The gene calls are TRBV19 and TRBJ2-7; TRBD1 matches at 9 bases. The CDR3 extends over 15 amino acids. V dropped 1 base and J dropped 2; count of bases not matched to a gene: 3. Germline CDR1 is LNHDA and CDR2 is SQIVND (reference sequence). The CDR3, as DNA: TGTGCCAGTAGTATAGGGGACAGGGCCCCCTACGAGCAGTACTTC. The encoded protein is CASSIGDRAPYEQYF.

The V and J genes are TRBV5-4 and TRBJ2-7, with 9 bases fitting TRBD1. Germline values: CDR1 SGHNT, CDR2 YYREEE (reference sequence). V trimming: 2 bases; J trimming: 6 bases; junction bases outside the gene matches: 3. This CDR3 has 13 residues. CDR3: CASSLQGASEQYF. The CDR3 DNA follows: TGTGCCAGCAGCTTACAGGGGGCGTCCGAGCAGTACTTC.

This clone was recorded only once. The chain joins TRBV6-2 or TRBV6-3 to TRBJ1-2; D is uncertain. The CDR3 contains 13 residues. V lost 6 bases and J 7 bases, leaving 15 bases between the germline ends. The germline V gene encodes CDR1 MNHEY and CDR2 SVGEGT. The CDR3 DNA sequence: TGTGCCAGCAGCCAGCGGACCGGGCGTGGCTACACCTTC. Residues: CASSQRTGRGYTF.

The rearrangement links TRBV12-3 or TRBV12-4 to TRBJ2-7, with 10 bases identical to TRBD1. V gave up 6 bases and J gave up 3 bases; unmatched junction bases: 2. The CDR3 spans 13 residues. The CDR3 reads CASRTGGGYEQYF. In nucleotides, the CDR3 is TGTGCCAGCAGGACAGGGGGCGGCTACGAGCAGTACTTC.

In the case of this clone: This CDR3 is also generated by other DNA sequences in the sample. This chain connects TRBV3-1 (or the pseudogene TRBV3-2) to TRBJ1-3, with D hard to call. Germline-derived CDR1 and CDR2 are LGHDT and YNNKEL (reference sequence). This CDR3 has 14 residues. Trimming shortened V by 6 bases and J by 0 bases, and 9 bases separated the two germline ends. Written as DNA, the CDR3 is TGTGCCAGCAGTCCAACGAGCTCTGGAAACACCATATATTTT. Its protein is CASSPTSSGNTIYF.

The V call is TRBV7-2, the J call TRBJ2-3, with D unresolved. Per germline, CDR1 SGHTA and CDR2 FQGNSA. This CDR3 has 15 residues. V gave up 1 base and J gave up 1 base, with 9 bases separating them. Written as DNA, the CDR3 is TGTGCCAGCAGCTTAGGGGGTTGGGGCACAGATACGCAGTATTTT. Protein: CASSLGGWGTDTQYF.

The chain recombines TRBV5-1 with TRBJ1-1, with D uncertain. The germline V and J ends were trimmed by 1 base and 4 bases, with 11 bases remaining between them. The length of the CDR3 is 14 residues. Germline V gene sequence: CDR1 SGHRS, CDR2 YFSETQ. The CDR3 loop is CASSLRPVATEAFF. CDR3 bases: TGCGCCAGCAGCTTGCGACCCGTAGCCACTGAAGCTTTCTTT.

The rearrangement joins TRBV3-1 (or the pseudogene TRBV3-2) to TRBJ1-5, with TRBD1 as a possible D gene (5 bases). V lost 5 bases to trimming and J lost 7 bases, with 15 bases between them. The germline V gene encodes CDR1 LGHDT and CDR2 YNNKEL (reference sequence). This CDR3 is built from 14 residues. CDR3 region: CASSFMGGKQPQHF. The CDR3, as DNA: TGTGCCAGCAGCTTCATGGGGGGGAAACAGCCCCAGCATTTT.

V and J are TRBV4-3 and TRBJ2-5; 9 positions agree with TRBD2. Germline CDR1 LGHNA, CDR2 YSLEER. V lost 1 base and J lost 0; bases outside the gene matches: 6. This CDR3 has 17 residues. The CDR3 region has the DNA TGCGCCAGCAGCCAAGGTCTAGCGGGACCATACCAAGAGACCCAGTACTTC. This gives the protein CASSQGLAGPYQETQYF.

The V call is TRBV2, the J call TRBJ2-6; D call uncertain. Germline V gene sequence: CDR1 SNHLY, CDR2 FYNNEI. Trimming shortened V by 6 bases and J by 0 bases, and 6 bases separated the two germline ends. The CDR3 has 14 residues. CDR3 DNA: TGTGCCAGCAGGCCCCTCTCTGGGGCCAACGTCCTGACTTTC. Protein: CASRPLSGANVLTF.

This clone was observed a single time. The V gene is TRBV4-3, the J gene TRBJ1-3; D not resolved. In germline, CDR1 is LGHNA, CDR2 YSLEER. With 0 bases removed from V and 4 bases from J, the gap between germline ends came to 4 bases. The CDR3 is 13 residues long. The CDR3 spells CASSQDPGNTIYF. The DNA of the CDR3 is TGCGCCAGCAGCCAAGATCCGGGAAACACCATATATTTT.

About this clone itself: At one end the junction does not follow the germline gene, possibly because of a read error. The DNA for the CDR3 is TGTGCTAGCAGCCCCGGGACTAGCGGGGGCTTAAACACCGGGGAGCTGTTTTTT. Translated, it gives CASSPGTSGGLNTGELFF. V usage is TRBV7-7 and J usage is TRBJ2-2; the match to TRBD2 covers 14 bases. Germline CDR1 reads SSHAT; CDR2 reads FNYEAQ (reference sequence). The CDR3 loop spans 18 amino acids.